These 14 T cell receptor beta chains share one sample of origin, sequenced in a study of CD8+ T cells in alopecia areata. Following RNA extraction, reverse transcription yielded cDNA that acted as the sequencing template. Method: immunoSEQ multiplex PCR; TCRdb's copy keeps in-frame clones and lacks some. This sample has about 180,000 clones; roughly 50% occur once, and the top ten carry more than 10%. Noted treatment: oral pan-JAK inhibitor, 5-10 mg twice daily. The sequences come from CD8+ T cells sorted from blood, collected at week 24, from a patient treated with tofacitinib. These TCRs come from a human donor with alopecia areata.

The chain uses TRBV6-1 and TRBJ2-7, with D hard to call. Trimming took 4 bases from V and 5 from J, leaving 18 bases between them. Germline V gene sequence: CDR1 MNHNS, CDR2 SASEGT. This CDR3 has 15 amino acids. CDR3 in amino acids: CASSAVLSWQDEQYF. Here the CDR3 DNA reads TGTGCCAGCAGTGCAGTCCTGTCTTGGCAGGACGAGCAGTACTTC.

The chain couples TRBV18 to TRBJ1-4, with 7 bases identical to TRBD1. Germline V lookup: CDR1 KGHSH, CDR2 LQKENI. Trimming cost V 2 bases and J 0 bases; bases outside gene matches: 12. The CDR3 extends over 19 amino acids. The CDR3 loop reads CASSPSRDSYRPTNEKLFF. CDR3 coding DNA: TGTGCCAGCTCACCATCCCGGGACAGCTACCGACCAACTAATGAAAAACTGTTTTTT.

The J gene is TRBJ2-2, the V gene TRBV2, with D tentatively TRBD1 (6 bases). Germline values: CDR1 SNHLY, CDR2 FYNNEI. Trimming removed 10 bases at V and 5 bases at J, with 11 bases between. The CDR3 covers 12 residues. The CDR3 DNA is TGTGCCATACAGGGCGAAACCGGGGAGCTGTTTTTT. It is translated as CAIQGETGELFF. Looking up the rest from reference TRBV2 and TRBJ2-2 gives the full variable domain: EPEVTQTPSHQVTQMGQEVILRCVPISNHLYFYWYRQILGQKVEFLVSFYNNEISEKSEIFDDQFSVERPDGSNFTLKIRSTKLEDSAMYFCAIQGETGELFFGEGSRLTVL.

In DNA form, the CDR3 reads TGCGCCAGCAGCTTGTCGCCCAGCCAGACCTATGGCTACACCTTC. This gives the protein CASSLSPSQTYGYTF. The rearrangement uses TRBV5-1 and TRBJ1-2; D not certain. Trimming removed 1 base from V and 4 bases from J, with 14 bases in between. CDR3 length: 15 amino acids. In germline, CDR1 is SGHRS, CDR2 YFSETQ.

This clone was detected a few times. The chain couples TRBV7-9 to TRBJ2-2; D is unclear. V was trimmed by 6 bases and J by 3 bases, leaving 5 bases between them. The CDR3 is made up of 12 amino acids. CDR1 and CDR2 (germline): SEHNR, FQNEAQ (reference sequence). The CDR3 DNA sequence: TGTGCCAGCAGTGAGGACACCGGGGAGCTGTTTTTT. It yields the protein CASSEDTGELFF. The entire variable domain, with the rest obtained from reference TRBV7-9 and TRBJ2-2, is as follows: DTGVSQNPRHKITKRGQNVTFRCDPISEHNRLYWYRQTLGQGPEFLTYFQNEAQLEKSRLLSDRFSAERPKGSFSTLEIQRTEQGDSAMYLCASSEDTGELFFGEGSRLTVL.

The gene calls are TRBV9 and TRBJ1-2, with D possibly TRBD1 on 6 matching bases. The CDR3 covers 16 residues. V lost 4 bases to trimming and J lost 0 bases, with 16 bases between them. The V gene's germline CDR1 is SGDLS and CDR2 YYNGEE. This CDR3 is CASSPRQAPSNYGYTF. The CDR3 DNA sequence: TGTGCCAGCAGCCCCCGACAGGCCCCTTCTAACTATGGCTACACCTTC. Full variable domain (remainder filled in from reference TRBV9 and TRBJ1-2): DSGVTQTPKHLITATGQRVTLRCSPRSGDLSVYWYQQSLDQGLQFLIQYYNGEERAKGNILERFSAQQFPDLHSELNLSSLELGDSALYFCASSPRQAPSNYGYTFGSGTRLTVV.

Points on this clone: This specimen includes other DNA sequences encoding the same CDR3. The V and J genes are TRBV5-1 and TRBJ1-2; D is ambiguous. The CDR3 consists of 11 residues. V shed 2 bases and J shed 4 bases, with 3 bases lying between them. The germline CDR1 and CDR2 sequences are SGHRS and YFSETQ. CDR3 sequence: CASSLGYGYTF. For the CDR3, the DNA is TGCGCCAGCAGCTTAGGCTATGGCTACACCTTC.

The chain links TRBV29-1 to TRBJ2-2, with TRBD1 matching over 7 bases. The CDR3 loop spans 15 amino acids. V dropped 1 base and J dropped 3; count of bases not matched to a gene: 5. CDR1 and CDR2 (germline): SQVTM, ANQGSEA. CDR3 loop: CSVEGQGFDTGELFF. CDR3 DNA sequence: TGCAGCGTTGAAGGACAGGGTTTTGACACCGGGGAGCTGTTTTTT.

The genes are TRBV30 and TRBJ2-2; D possibly corresponds to TRBD1 (5 bases). V lost 4 bases, J lost 6 bases, and 12 bases lay in between. The V gene's germline CDR1 is GTSNPN and CDR2 SVGIG (reference sequence). The CDR3 has 13 residues. CDR3 amino acids: CAWKGNTPGELFF. In DNA, the CDR3 is TGTGCCTGGAAGGGGAATACCCCCGGGGAGCTGTTTTTT. Drawing the rest from reference TRBV30 and TRBJ2-2, the complete variable domain is SQTIHQWPATLVQPVGSPLSLECTVEGTSNPNLYWYRQAAGRGLQLLFYSVGIGQISSEVPQNLSASRPQDRQFILSSKKLLLSDSGFYLCAWKGNTPGELFFGEGSRLTVL.

The V and J genes are TRBV2 and TRBJ1-2; the D gene is possibly TRBD1 (5 bases). The germline CDR1 and CDR2 sequences are SNHLY and FYNNEI. Trimming took 3 bases from V and 5 from J, leaving 13 bases between them. The length of the CDR3 is 14 residues. CDR3 amino acids: CASSEGGPLYGYTF. The CDR3 DNA is TGTGCCAGCAGTGAGGGGGGACCTCTTTATGGCTACACCTTC.

The chain recombines TRBV6-5 with TRBJ2-2; tentative D call: TRBD1 (5 bases). V gave up 0 bases and J gave up 4 bases, with 9 bases separating them. Germline values: CDR1 MNHEY, CDR2 SVGAGI. CDR3 size: 15 residues. CDR3 sequence: CASSYSSRATGELFF. CDR3 in DNA: TGTGCCAGCAGTTACTCGAGCAGGGCCACCGGGGAGCTGTTTTTT.

This chain connects TRBV7-8 to TRBJ1-4; D possibly corresponds to TRBD1 (5 bases). Germline V gives CDR1 SGHVS, CDR2 FQNEAQ. The V end lost 5 bases, the J end lost 5 bases, and 15 bases lay between the germline ends. The CDR3 has 15 amino acids. The CDR3 sequence: CASSLTVTYNEKLFF. The CDR3, as DNA: TGTGCCAGCAGCCTGACAGTTACTTACAATGAAAAACTGTTTTTT.

This chain uses TRBV29-1 with TRBJ2-7; D remains ambiguous. This CDR3 region has 12 residues. V shed 5 bases and J shed 0 bases, with 8 bases lying between them. Per the germline V gene, CDR1 is SQVTM and CDR2 is ANQGSEA. The CDR3 nucleotides read TGCAGCGTTATGGAAGGCTCCTACGAGCAGTACTTC. Translating it yields CSVMEGSYEQYF.

The chain is built from TRBV13 and TRBJ2-2; TRBD2 might be the D (6 bases). CDR1 and CDR2 from the germline V gene are PRHDT and FYEKMQ (reference sequence). The V and J ends lost 6 bases and 8 bases respectively, with 13 bases between them. This CDR3 region has 13 residues. The CDR3 DNA sequence: TGTGCCAGCAGGATCCGGGGGTCAGGGGAGCTGTTTTTT. It translates to CASRIRGSGELFF.